One and the same sample provided the 5 T cell receptor beta chains below, sequenced in a study of blood T cell repertoires in COVID-19. Only in-frame clones appear in the TCRdb table, and some are missing; sequencing was by immunoSEQ multiplex PCR. The profile shows 25,000 to 35,000 clones, under 85% of them singletons. Sequenced input: peripheral blood. The receptors derive from a man older than 75 with acute or convalescent COVID-19.

J is TRBJ2-6 and V is TRBV29-1, with D unclear. The germline CDR1 and CDR2 sequences are SQVTM and ANQGSEA. V was pared by 6 bases and J by 6 bases, with 18 bases between. This CDR3 has 15 residues. CDR3 in DNA: TGCAGCGTCGCCGACATACAACTTGCGGCCAACGTCCTGACTTTC. As protein: CSVADIQLAANVLTF.

This CDR3 is CASSAADNEQFF. The CDR3 DNA follows: TGTGCCAGTAGTGCGGCGGACAATGAGCAGTTCTTC. The V gene is TRBV19, the J gene TRBJ2-1; D gene unclear. Trimming pared 5 bases from V and 5 bases from J, leaving 7 bases between. Germline values: CDR1 LNHDA, CDR2 SQIVND (reference sequence). The CDR3 sequence is 12 residues long.

There are a few counts of this clone. The rearrangement links TRBV7-8 to TRBJ1-3; perhaps TRBD1 as D (5 bases). Germline V gene lookup returns CDR1 SGHVS and CDR2 FQNEAQ. V gave up 7 bases and J gave up 5 bases, with 15 bases separating them. The CDR3 is made up of 14 amino acids. CDR3: CASTPGEERNTIYF. CDR3 nucleotides: TGTGCCAGCACCCCGGGGGAGGAGCGAAACACCATATATTTT.

The chain is built from TRBV6-1 and TRBJ1-2, with D possibly being TRBD1 (6 bases). The germline gives CDR1 MNHNS, CDR2 SASEGT. CDR3 length equals 14 residues. V gave up 3 bases and J gave up 7 bases, with 15 bases separating them. The CDR3 spells CASSDPTGLFGYTF. The CDR3 nucleotides are TGTGCCAGCAGTGATCCAACAGGGTTATTTGGCTACACCTTC.

The rearrangement joins TRBV3-1 (or the pseudogene TRBV3-2) to TRBJ1-2; D is undetermined. V lost 2 bases to trimming and J lost 5 bases, with 3 bases between them. The CDR3 length is 11 residues. CDR1 and CDR2 from the germline V gene are LGHDT and YNNKEL (reference sequence). Written as DNA, the CDR3 is TGTGCCAGCAGCCAACGTTATGGCTACACCTTC. Residues: CASSQRYGYTF.